These 8 T cell receptor beta chains share one sample of origin, sequenced in a study of B cell selection in AIRE deficiency. Here immunoSEQ multiplex PCR was the method, and the copy in TCRdb shows in-frame clones only, minus some. The sample has 20,000 to 30,000 clones, 80% to 95% seen once; the top ten hold around 1.1%. Regulatory T cells were sorted as CD4+CD25hiCD127low/negative. The material sequenced was CD4+CD25+ Tregs sorted from PBMCs. The receptors were sampled from a human donor in good health.

The V gene is TRBV7-2, the J gene TRBJ2-1; TRBD2 matches at 8 bases. Germline CDR1 is SGHTA and CDR2 is FQGNSA. Trimming took 4 bases from V and 9 from J; bases not matched to a gene: 8. The CDR3 consists of 14 residues. The DNA for the CDR3 is TGTGCCAGCAGCTCCAGGACTAGCCCAAGTGAGCAGTTCTTC. It codes for CASSSRTSPSEQFF.

The CDR3 sequence is CASSPDWGKAGNTIYF. The CDR3 nucleotides are TGTGCCAGCAGCCCCGACTGGGGAAAGGCGGGAAACACCATATATTTT. V gene TRBV7-9 combines with J gene TRBJ1-3, with no clear D. V was pared by 5 bases and J by 4 bases, with 18 bases between. The germline CDR1 and CDR2 sequences are SEHNR and FQNEAQ (reference sequence). This CDR3 has 16 residues.

In this sample, this clone turned up once. The chain couples TRBV28 to TRBJ1-1; D gene unclear. The germline V gene encodes CDR1 MDHEN and CDR2 SYDVKM. The CDR3 runs 15 residues. V lost 4 bases and J lost 0, with 12 bases in between. The CDR3 region is CASSSPGDMNTEAFF. The CDR3 DNA reads as TGTGCCAGCAGTTCCCCGGGCGACATGAACACTGAAGCTTTCTTT.

V gene TRBV28 combines with J gene TRBJ1-6, with D hard to call. The germline V and J ends were trimmed by 6 bases and 4 bases, with 13 bases remaining between them. CDR3 length: 15 amino acids. The germline CDR1 and CDR2 sequences are MDHEN and SYDVKM. The CDR3 nucleotides read TGTGCCAGCAGCAACGGAGGGCCTTATAATTCACCCCTCCACTTT. It yields the protein CASSNGGPYNSPLHF.

The chain employs TRBV9 and TRBJ1-3; D is uncertain. The CDR3 extends over 13 amino acids. The V gene's germline CDR1 is SGDLS and CDR2 YYNGEE. V lost 0 bases to trimming and J lost 4 bases, with 5 bases between them. CDR3 sequence (DNA): TGTGCCAGCAGCGTAGAACCGGGAAACACCATATATTTT. It codes for CASSVEPGNTIYF.

This rearrangement joins TRBV29-1 to TRBJ2-7; possible D gene TRBD1, 6 bases. The CDR3 covers 16 residues. Germline V gene lookup returns CDR1 SQVTM and CDR2 ANQGSEA. Deletions cut 6 bases from V and 3 bases from J, with 24 bases between. The CDR3 spells CSVRGIGQGLVYEQYF. CDR3 sequence (DNA): TGCAGCGTCCGAGGCATTGGCCAGGGGCTAGTCTACGAGCAGTACTTC.

The chain employs TRBV18 and TRBJ1-3, with unresolved D. Germline CDR1 is KGHSH and CDR2 is LQKENI. CDR3 size: 16 residues. Between the trimmed V and J ends, which lost 3 bases and 0 bases, there was a span of 12 bases. CDR3 bases: TGTGCCAGCTCACCGATTCCGGGAAACTCTGGAAACACCATATATTTT. Encoded protein: CASSPIPGNSGNTIYF.

The chain recombines TRBV19 with TRBJ2-1; maybe TRBD1 (6 bases). Germline V lookup: CDR1 LNHDA, CDR2 SQIVND (reference sequence). The CDR3 is 15 amino acids. V dropped 3 bases and J dropped 0 bases, with 9 bases sitting between them. CDR3 nucleotide sequence: TGTGCCAGTAGTATTTCAGGGGACTCCTACAATGAGCAGTTCTTC. It codes for CASSISGDSYNEQFF.